This TCR beta chain was sequenced for a study of Graves' ophthalmopathy and Graves' hyperthyroidism. In regard to this clonotype: As yet, its antigen is unknown. A much larger clonotype is one base distant, so this may be a read error.

As the template, RNA transcripts were used to amplify TCR beta CDR3 regions. HTBI-primed RT-PCR formed the first round, and a multiplex PCR formed the second. TCRdb processed the multiplex PCR reads anew with MiXCR; each CDR3 protein has one entry. The table has a few hundred thousand distinct CDR3 sequences, around 21% seen once. PBMCs came from less than 12 ml of fresh peripheral blood. Whole-study findings and limits: Blood also carried most expanded thyroid clonotypes exceeding 0.001 frequency.

The CDR3 spans 16 residues. Looked up from germline, CDR1 is LNHNV and CDR2 is YYDKDF (reference sequence). J is TRBJ2-5 and V is TRBV15; 9 bases are a match to TRBD2. Sequencing was done on a sample of peripheral blood. The receptor comes from a woman younger than 30 with stable Graves' hyperthyroidism. The CDR3 region is CATSSKLAGAGETKYF. CDR3 coding DNA: TGTGCCACCAGCAGTAAACTAGCGGGTGCTGGAGAGACCAAGTACTTC.